This T cell receptor beta chain was identified during a study of T cells in Graves' hyperthyroidism and ophthalmopathy. This clonotype was seen many times. What it binds is not known. Study conclusions and caveats: Appearing also in blood were most of the thyroid clonotypes expanded above 0.001. Ophthalmopathy prediction by the model preceded onset by a median roughly 6.3 months.

In making diagnoses, clinical symptoms, serum thyroxine and TRAb, thyroid ultrasound and orbital computed tomography were all used. Amplified TCR beta CDR3 regions derived from RNA transcripts. Using the HTBI primer set, a first-round RT-PCR was run on the TCR CDR3. TCRdb processed the multiplex PCR reads anew with MiXCR; each CDR3 protein has one entry. The sample lists 540,000 or so distinct CDR3 sequences; around 42% were seen once. The CDR3 length is 14 residues. Germline CDR1 reads SEHNR; CDR2 reads FQNEAQ (reference sequence). V dropped 5 bases and J dropped 4; count of bases not matched to a gene: 7.

The receptor was derived from an adult woman with Graves' disease, either hyperthyroidism or ophthalmopathy (not recorded which). The sample consisted of peripheral blood or thyroid tissue (not recorded which). The rearrangement joins TRBV7-9 to TRBJ1-2; the match to TRBD1 covers 7 bases. The DNA for the CDR3 is TGTGCCAGCAGCGAACAGGGGATGGTCTATGGCTACACCTTC. This encodes CASSEQGMVYGYTF.